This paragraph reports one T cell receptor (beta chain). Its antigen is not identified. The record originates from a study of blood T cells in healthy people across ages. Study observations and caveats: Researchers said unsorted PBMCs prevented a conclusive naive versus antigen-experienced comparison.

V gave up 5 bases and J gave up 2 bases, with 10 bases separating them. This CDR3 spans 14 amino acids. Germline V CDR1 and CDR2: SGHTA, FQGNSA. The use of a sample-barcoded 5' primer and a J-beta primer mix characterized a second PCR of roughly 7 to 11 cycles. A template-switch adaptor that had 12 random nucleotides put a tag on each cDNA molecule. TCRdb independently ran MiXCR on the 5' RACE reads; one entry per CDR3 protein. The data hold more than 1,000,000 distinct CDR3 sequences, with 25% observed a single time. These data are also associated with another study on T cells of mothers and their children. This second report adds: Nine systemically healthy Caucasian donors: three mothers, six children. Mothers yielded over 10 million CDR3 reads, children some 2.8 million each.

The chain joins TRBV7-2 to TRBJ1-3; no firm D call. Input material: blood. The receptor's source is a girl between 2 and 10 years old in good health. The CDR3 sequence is CASSPTLTGNTIYF. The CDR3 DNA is TGTGCCAGCAGCCCAACTCTAACTGGAAACACCATATATTTT.